These T cell receptor beta chains were read from a single sample in a study of shared clonotypes between healthy human individuals. The table came from immunoSEQ multiplex PCR; TCRdb's copy has only in-frame clones and leaves some out. The table has around 1.9 million clones, approximately 92% seen once; the top ten hold around 1.8%. The sequenced sample was naive CD8+ T cells from PBMCs. The source of these receptors is a man between 18 and 35 years old in good health. Some clones in this sample may be carry-over from other donors' samples. Each CDR3 is given with its conserved first and last residue. Each record gives: CDR3 DNA, CDR3 protein, J gene, clone size, D gene, V gene. The D gene is left open where the match is weak. Not every row has a clone size; where given, it reads once, few, many or a size class.

cdr3_nt: TGTGCCAGCAGTGATCGGGACAGGGTAACAGATACGCAGTATTTT; cdr3_aa: CASSDRDRVTDTQYF; j_call: TRBJ2-3; clone_size: .; d_call: TRBD1; v_call: TRBV2
cdr3_nt: TGTGCCAGCAGTTACTCACTAGCGGGAGAGGACATTCAGTACTTC; cdr3_aa: CASSYSLAGEDIQYF; j_call: TRBJ2-4; clone_size: .; d_call: TRBD2; v_call: TRBV6-6
cdr3_nt: TGTGCCAGCTCACCAGCGAGACTAGCGGGAGTGTACAATGAGCAGTTCTTC; cdr3_aa: CASSPARLAGVYNEQFF; j_call: TRBJ2-1; clone_size: .; d_call: TRBD2; v_call: TRBV18
cdr3_nt: TGTGCCAGCAGCTTTGAGGGACGGCCATACGAGCAGTACTTC; cdr3_aa: CASSFEGRPYEQYF; j_call: TRBJ2-7; clone_size: .; d_call: .; v_call: TRBV7-9
cdr3_nt: TGTGCCAGCAGCTTACTAGTGAACACCGGGGAGCTGTTTTTT; cdr3_aa: CASSLLVNTGELFF; j_call: TRBJ2-2; clone_size: .; d_call: .; v_call: TRBV11-2
cdr3_nt: TGTGCCAGCCTCCAACGGGGGCTGACCTATGGCTACACCTTC; cdr3_aa: CASLQRGLTYGYTF; j_call: TRBJ1-2; clone_size: .; d_call: .; v_call: TRBV6-1
cdr3_nt: TGCGCCAGCAGCGATAGGGAGGAGCAGTACTTC; cdr3_aa: CASSDREEQYF; j_call: TRBJ2-7; clone_size: .; d_call: .; v_call: TRBV4-3
cdr3_nt: TGTGCCAGCAGCTTCTCCGACTACCCGAGCCCAGATACGCAGTATTTT; cdr3_aa: CASSFSDYPSPDTQYF; j_call: TRBJ2-3; clone_size: .; d_call: .; v_call: TRBV7-9
cdr3_nt: TGTGCCATCAGTGACCCGGGACTAGCGGGAGGGACATACGAGCAGTACTTC; cdr3_aa: CAISDPGLAGGTYEQYF; j_call: TRBJ2-7; clone_size: .; d_call: TRBD2; v_call: TRBV10-3
cdr3_nt: TGTGCCAGCAGCCCGCCACAGCGCAGGTACCAACAGACCCAGTACTTC; cdr3_aa: CASSPPQRRYQQTQYF; j_call: TRBJ2-5; clone_size: .; d_call: .; v_call: TRBV7-9
cdr3_nt: TGCGCCAGCAGCCAGGGGAAGAGGACAGGAGGGACTGAAGCTTTCTTT; cdr3_aa: CASSQGKRTGGTEAFF; j_call: TRBJ1-1; clone_size: .; d_call: TRBD1; v_call: TRBV4-1
cdr3_nt: TGTGCCAGCAGCGTAGCTGGGACAGGGAAAGAGACCCAGTACTTC; cdr3_aa: CASSVAGTGKETQYF; j_call: TRBJ2-5; clone_size: .; d_call: TRBD1; v_call: TRBV9
cdr3_nt: TGTGCCAGCAGTTTATTGCTGGCGACCTATGGCTACACCTTC; cdr3_aa: CASSLLLATYGYTF; j_call: TRBJ1-2; clone_size: .; d_call: .; v_call: TRBV28
cdr3_nt: TGTGCCAGCAGCTTAAGTCGGGCGGGAGGGCACACCGGGGAGCTGTTTTTT; cdr3_aa: CASSLSRAGGHTGELFF; j_call: TRBJ2-2; clone_size: .; d_call: TRBD2; v_call: TRBV7-3
cdr3_nt: TGTGCCAGCAGTGAAGTGGCCAGAGAGACCCAGTACTTC; cdr3_aa: CASSEVARETQYF; j_call: TRBJ2-5; clone_size: once; d_call: .; v_call: TRBV6-1
cdr3_nt: TGTGCCAGTAGCTTAGGGACAGGGAACACTGAAGCTTTCTTT; cdr3_aa: CASSLGTGNTEAFF; j_call: TRBJ1-1; clone_size: .; d_call: TRBD1; v_call: TRBV19
cdr3_nt: TGTGCCACCAGCCCCTCCTCTGGAAACACCATATATTTT; cdr3_aa: CATSPSSGNTIYF; j_call: TRBJ1-3; clone_size: .; d_call: .; v_call: TRBV15
cdr3_nt: TGTGCCAGCAGCGCCCCACAGGGATTCTCTGGAAACACCATATATTTT; cdr3_aa: CASSAPQGFSGNTIYF; j_call: TRBJ1-3; clone_size: .; d_call: .; v_call: TRBV9
cdr3_nt: TGTGCCAGCAGCGATCAATGGGACAGCTACGAGCAGTACTTC; cdr3_aa: CASSDQWDSYEQYF; j_call: TRBJ2-7; clone_size: few; d_call: TRBD1; v_call: TRBV7-8
cdr3_nt: TGTGCCAGCAGTTTAACGCTAGCGGGAGGTGGGAGTGACTACGAGCAGTACTTC; cdr3_aa: CASSLTLAGGGSDYEQYF; j_call: TRBJ2-7; clone_size: .; d_call: TRBD2; v_call: TRBV28
cdr3_nt: TGCAGCGGTCAGACCCTCTACGAGCAGTACTTC; cdr3_aa: CSGQTLYEQYF; j_call: TRBJ2-7; clone_size: once; d_call: .; v_call: TRBV29-1
cdr3_nt: TGTGCCAGCAGCTACAGGGCACGCGAGACCCAGTACTTC; cdr3_aa: CASSYRARETQYF; j_call: TRBJ2-5; clone_size: once; d_call: .; v_call: TRBV21-1
cdr3_nt: TGTGCCAGCAGCGCCGGACAGGGAATCTCCTACGAGCAGTACTTC; cdr3_aa: CASSAGQGISYEQYF; j_call: TRBJ2-7; clone_size: .; d_call: TRBD1; v_call: TRBV9
cdr3_nt: TGTGCCAGCAGCGTGGGGCAGGGGGTCGGGGATACGCAGTATTTT; cdr3_aa: CASSVGQGVGDTQYF; j_call: TRBJ2-3; clone_size: once; d_call: TRBD1; v_call: TRBV9
cdr3_nt: TGTGCCAGCAGTTTGTATCAGGGACGGACTGAAGCTTTCTTT; cdr3_aa: CASSLYQGRTEAFF; j_call: TRBJ1-1; clone_size: once; d_call: .; v_call: TRBV28
cdr3_nt: TGTGCCAGCAGATCCGGGACCTATCGAATCTTT; cdr3_aa: CASRSGTYRIF; j_call: TRBJ1-1; clone_size: .; d_call: .; v_call: TRBV2
cdr3_nt: TGTGCCAGCAGCGGCATGGACAGGGGGAACAATGAGCAGTTCTTC; cdr3_aa: CASSGMDRGNNEQFF; j_call: TRBJ2-1; clone_size: once; d_call: TRBD1; v_call: TRBV28
cdr3_nt: TGCAGCGTCCGAACTAGTCCCCTAGTGGGAGATACGCAGTATTTT; cdr3_aa: CSVRTSPLVGDTQYF; j_call: TRBJ2-3; clone_size: .; d_call: .; v_call: TRBV29-1
cdr3_nt: TGTGCCTGGAGTGTAGGGGCACCCAGTGAAGCTTTCTTT; cdr3_aa: CAWSVGAPSEAFF; j_call: TRBJ1-1; clone_size: .; d_call: .; v_call: TRBV30
cdr3_nt: TGCGCCAGCAGCCAAGCAGGGGAAGGGTGGGAGCAGTACTTC; cdr3_aa: CASSQAGEGWEQYF; j_call: TRBJ2-7; clone_size: .; d_call: .; v_call: TRBV4-3
cdr3_nt: TGTGCCAGCAGCCAGGGACAGGACACCGGGGAGCTGTTTTTT; cdr3_aa: CASSQGQDTGELFF; j_call: TRBJ2-2; clone_size: many; d_call: TRBD1; v_call: TRBV4-2
cdr3_nt: TGTGCCTGGAGTGGTGGGGAATTGATAAGCTTC; cdr3_aa: CAWSGGELISF; j_call: TRBJ2-7; clone_size: .; d_call: .; v_call: TRBV30
cdr3_nt: TGTGCCAGCAGCGGACTAGCGGGAGGGGATACGCAGTATTTT; cdr3_aa: CASSGLAGGDTQYF; j_call: TRBJ2-3; clone_size: .; d_call: TRBD2; v_call: TRBV27
cdr3_nt: TGTGCCTACGACTGGGGACTGAACACTGAAGCTTTCTTT; cdr3_aa: CAYDWGLNTEAFF; j_call: TRBJ1-1; clone_size: once; d_call: .; v_call: TRBV30
cdr3_nt: TGTGCCAGCAGCTTAGTTTCGCGGACCCCAGGGAACTTC; cdr3_aa: CASSLVSRTPGNF; j_call: TRBJ2-7; clone_size: .; d_call: .; v_call: TRBV7-8
cdr3_nt: TGTGCCAGCAGCACATATGGGACAGGGAGAGGAAACACCATATATTTT; cdr3_aa: CASSTYGTGRGNTIYF; j_call: TRBJ1-3; clone_size: .; d_call: TRBD1; v_call: TRBV13
cdr3_nt: TGTGCCAGCAAGGAGGGACACACTGAAGCTTTCTTT; cdr3_aa: CASKEGHTEAFF; j_call: TRBJ1-1; clone_size: .; d_call: .; v_call: TRBV27
cdr3_nt: TGTGCCAGCACCTCCCTAGGGGAATATAGCAATCAGCCCCAGCATTTT; cdr3_aa: CASTSLGEYSNQPQHF; j_call: TRBJ1-5; clone_size: .; d_call: .; v_call: TRBV28
cdr3_nt: TGTGCCAGCAGCTTGAGGCAGGGTGGTTACGAGCAGTACTTC; cdr3_aa: CASSLRQGGYEQYF; j_call: TRBJ2-7; clone_size: .; d_call: .; v_call: TRBV5-5
cdr3_nt: TGTGCCATCAGTGAGTCGGGAGGTTTGTCCTACGAGCAGTACTTC; cdr3_aa: CAISESGGLSYEQYF; j_call: TRBJ2-7; clone_size: .; d_call: .; v_call: TRBV10-3
cdr3_nt: TGTGCCAGCAGTTTTGAGGCTAGCTCAGATACGCAGTATTTT; cdr3_aa: CASSFEASSDTQYF; j_call: TRBJ2-3; clone_size: .; d_call: .; v_call: TRBV28
cdr3_nt: TGCGCCAGCAGCTTGGAGGACAGGGGCTACGAGCAGTACTTC; cdr3_aa: CASSLEDRGYEQYF; j_call: TRBJ2-7; clone_size: .; d_call: TRBD1; v_call: TRBV5-1
cdr3_nt: TGTGCCAGCAGCCACCCCGGACAGCCTCTCCAAGAGACCCAGTACTTC; cdr3_aa: CASSHPGQPLQETQYF; j_call: TRBJ2-5; clone_size: .; d_call: .; v_call: TRBV14
cdr3_nt: TGTGCCAGCAGCTCCGGGACAGCCTATGGCTACACCTTC; cdr3_aa: CASSSGTAYGYTF; j_call: TRBJ1-2; clone_size: few; d_call: TRBD1; v_call: TRBV7-9
cdr3_nt: TGTGCCACCAGCCAAGGGGAGACCCAGTACTTC; cdr3_aa: CATSQGETQYF; j_call: TRBJ2-5; clone_size: .; d_call: .; v_call: TRBV15
cdr3_nt: TGCAGCGTTAAGGAGGATAGCAATCAGCCCCAGCATTTT; cdr3_aa: CSVKEDSNQPQHF; j_call: TRBJ1-5; clone_size: .; d_call: .; v_call: TRBV29-1